This T cell receptor (beta chain) originates from a study of vaccination effects on CD4 cells after COVID-19. Study details: Using viral peptide pools, the ViraFEST assay grew out antigen-specific CD4+ T cells prior to sequencing.

In the case of this clone: The antigen is not known.

Investigators separated out CD4+ T cells once about eleven days of culture had passed. According to the study, vaccine recipients showed no prior SARS-CoV-2 infection and negative nucleocapsid antibodies. The table came from immunoSEQ multiplex PCR; TCRdb's copy has only in-frame clones and leaves some out. The data contain roughly 29,000 clones, 50% to 70% of them seen just once; the ten biggest clones take up almost 10%. The germline V gene has CDR1 ENHRY and CDR2 SYGVKD. There are 16 residues in the CDR3. Trimming at V came to 3 bases and at J to 3 bases, leaving 9 bases not matched to a gene. The V call is TRBV10-3, the J call TRBJ2-3, with 7 bases that match TRBD2. Material: CD4+ T cells from PBMCs cultured without peptide, obtained before COVID-19 vaccination. This receptor was identified in a human donor who received a COVID-19 vaccine. CDR3 residues: CAISDIGAGETDTQYF. The CDR3 DNA sequence: TGTGCCATCAGTGACATTGGGGCGGGGGAGACAGATACGCAGTATTTT.